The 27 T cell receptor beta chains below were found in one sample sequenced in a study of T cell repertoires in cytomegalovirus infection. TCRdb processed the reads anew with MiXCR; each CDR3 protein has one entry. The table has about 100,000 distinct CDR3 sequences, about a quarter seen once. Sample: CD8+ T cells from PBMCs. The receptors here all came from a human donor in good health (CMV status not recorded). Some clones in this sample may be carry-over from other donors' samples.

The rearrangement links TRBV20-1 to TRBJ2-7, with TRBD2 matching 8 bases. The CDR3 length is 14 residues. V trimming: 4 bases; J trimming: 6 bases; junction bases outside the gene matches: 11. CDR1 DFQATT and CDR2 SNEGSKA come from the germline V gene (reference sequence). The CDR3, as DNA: TGCAGTGCTATGGGGGGCTTCGGGAGGGTCGAGCAGTACTTC. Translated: CSAMGGFGRVEQYF.

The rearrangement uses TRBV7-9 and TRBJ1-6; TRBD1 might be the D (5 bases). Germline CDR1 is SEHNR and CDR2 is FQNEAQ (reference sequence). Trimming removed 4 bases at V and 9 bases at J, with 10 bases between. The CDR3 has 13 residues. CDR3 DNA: TGTGCCAGCAGCTCGGCCGGGGGTTCACCCCTCCACTTT. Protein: CASSSAGGSPLHF.

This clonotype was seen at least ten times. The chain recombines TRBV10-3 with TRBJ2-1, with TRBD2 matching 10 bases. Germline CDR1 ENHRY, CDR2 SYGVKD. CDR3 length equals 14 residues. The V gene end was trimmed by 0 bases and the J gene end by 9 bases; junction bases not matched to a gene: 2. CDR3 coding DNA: TGTGCCATCAGTGAGTCGCTAGCGGGAGTTGAGCAGTTCTTC. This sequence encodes CAISESLAGVEQFF.

The CDR3 here is CASSTYTGELFF. The CDR3 DNA sequence: TGTGCCAGCAGCACGTACACCGGGGAGCTGTTTTTT. The rearrangement joins TRBV6-2 or TRBV6-3 to TRBJ2-2; D uncertain. This CDR3 contains 12 residues. V was shortened by 6 bases and J by 3 bases, with 5 bases between the two germline ends. Germline V CDR1 and CDR2: MNHEY, SVGEGT.

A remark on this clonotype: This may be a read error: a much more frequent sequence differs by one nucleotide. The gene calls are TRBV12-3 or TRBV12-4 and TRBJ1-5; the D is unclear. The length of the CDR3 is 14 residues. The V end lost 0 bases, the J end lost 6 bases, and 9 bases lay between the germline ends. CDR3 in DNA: TGTGCCAGCAGTTTAGCGCTGGGGAGTCAGCCCCAGCATTTT. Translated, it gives CASSLALGSQPQHF.

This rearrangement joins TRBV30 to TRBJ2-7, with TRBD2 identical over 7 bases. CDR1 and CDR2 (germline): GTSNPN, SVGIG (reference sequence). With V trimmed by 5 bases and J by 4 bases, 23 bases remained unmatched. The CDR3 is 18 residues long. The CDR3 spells CAWSHGRFVALADYEQYF. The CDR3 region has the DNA TGTGCCTGGTCCCACGGCAGATTTGTGGCGCTAGCGGATTACGAGCAGTACTTC.

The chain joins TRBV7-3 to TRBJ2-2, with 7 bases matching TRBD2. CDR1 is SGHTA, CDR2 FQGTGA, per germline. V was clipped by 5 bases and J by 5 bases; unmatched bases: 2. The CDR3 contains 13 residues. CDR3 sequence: CASSQGGTGELFF. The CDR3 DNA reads TGTGCCAGCAGCCAGGGAGGGACCGGGGAGCTGTTTTTT.

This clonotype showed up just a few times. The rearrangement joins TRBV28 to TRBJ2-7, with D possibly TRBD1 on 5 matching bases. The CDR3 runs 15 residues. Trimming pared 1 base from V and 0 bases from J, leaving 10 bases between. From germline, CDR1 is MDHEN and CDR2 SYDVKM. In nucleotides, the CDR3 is TGTGCCAGCAGTTTATTTGGGGCCAGCTCCTACGAGCAGTACTTC. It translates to CASSLFGASSYEQYF.

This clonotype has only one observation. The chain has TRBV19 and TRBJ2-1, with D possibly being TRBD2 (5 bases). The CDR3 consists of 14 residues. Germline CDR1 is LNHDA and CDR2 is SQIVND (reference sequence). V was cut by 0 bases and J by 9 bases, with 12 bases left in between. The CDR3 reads CASSIDSAGREQFF. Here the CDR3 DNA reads TGTGCCAGTAGTATAGATTCGGCGGGTCGTGAGCAGTTCTTC.

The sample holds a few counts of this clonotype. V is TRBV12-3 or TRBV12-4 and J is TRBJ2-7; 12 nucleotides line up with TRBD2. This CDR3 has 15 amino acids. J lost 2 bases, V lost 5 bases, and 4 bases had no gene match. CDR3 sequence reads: CASSRGLAGTYEQYF. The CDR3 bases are TGTGCCAGCAGTCGAGGACTAGCGGGGACCTACGAGCAGTACTTC.

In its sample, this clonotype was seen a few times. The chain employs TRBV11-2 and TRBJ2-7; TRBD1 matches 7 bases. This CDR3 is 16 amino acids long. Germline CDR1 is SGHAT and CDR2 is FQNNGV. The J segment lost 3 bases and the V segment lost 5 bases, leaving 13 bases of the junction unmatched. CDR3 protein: CASSPDVEGAFYEQYF. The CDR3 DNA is TGTGCCAGCAGCCCCGATGTCGAGGGGGCTTTCTACGAGCAGTACTTC.

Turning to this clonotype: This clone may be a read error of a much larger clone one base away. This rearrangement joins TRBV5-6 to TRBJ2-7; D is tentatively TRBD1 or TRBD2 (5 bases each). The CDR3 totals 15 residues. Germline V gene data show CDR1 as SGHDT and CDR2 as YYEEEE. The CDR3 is CSSSDLRDATYEQYF. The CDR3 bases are TGTTCCAGCAGCGACCTCCGGGACGCTACCTACGAGCAGTACTTC.

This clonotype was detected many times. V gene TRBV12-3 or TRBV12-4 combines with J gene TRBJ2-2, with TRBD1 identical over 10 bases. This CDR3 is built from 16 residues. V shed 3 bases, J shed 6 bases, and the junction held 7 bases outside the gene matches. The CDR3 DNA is TGTGCCAGCAGTTTCCCGGGACAGGGGTTCGCCGGGGAGCTGTTTTTT. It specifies CASSFPGQGFAGELFF.

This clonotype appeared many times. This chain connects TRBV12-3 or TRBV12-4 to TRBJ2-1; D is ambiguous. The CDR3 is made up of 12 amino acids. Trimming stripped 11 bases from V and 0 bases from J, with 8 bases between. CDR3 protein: CASWVSYNEQFF. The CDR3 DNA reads TGTGCCTCCTGGGTCTCCTACAATGAGCAGTTCTTC.

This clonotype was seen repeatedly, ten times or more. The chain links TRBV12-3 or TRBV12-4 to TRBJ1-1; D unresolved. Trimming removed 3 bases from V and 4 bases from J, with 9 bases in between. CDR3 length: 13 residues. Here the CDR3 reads CASSLGQATEAFF. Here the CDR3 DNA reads TGTGCCAGCAGTTTGGGCCAAGCCACTGAAGCTTTCTTT.

The CDR3, as DNA: TGTGCCAGCAGCCTAGGTCCTTCGGGGGGCCCCGGCACAGATACGCAGTATTTT. Protein sequence: CASSLGPSGGPGTDTQYF. This chain joins TRBV7-2 and TRBJ2-3; possibly TRBD2 for D (7 bases). Looked up from germline, CDR1 is SGHTA and CDR2 is FQGNSA. This CDR3 is built from 18 residues. Trimming removed 5 bases at V and 1 base at J, with 22 bases between.

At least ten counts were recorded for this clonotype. In DNA form, the CDR3 reads TGTGCCAGCAGCTTAAGGGCGGAGGGGTACACCTACGAGCAGTACTTC. Residues: CASSLRAEGYTYEQYF. The chain has TRBV7-8 and TRBJ2-7, with D perhaps matching TRBD2 (6 bases). Between the trimmed V and J ends, which lost 2 bases and 2 bases, there was a span of 16 bases. In germline, CDR1 is SGHVS, CDR2 FQNEAQ. The CDR3 covers 16 residues.

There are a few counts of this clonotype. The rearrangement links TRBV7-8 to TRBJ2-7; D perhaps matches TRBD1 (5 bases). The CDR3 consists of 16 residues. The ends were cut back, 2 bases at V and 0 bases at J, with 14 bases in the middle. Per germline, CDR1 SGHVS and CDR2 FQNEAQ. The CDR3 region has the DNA TGTGCCAGCAGCTTAAGTCAGGGCGGAAACTCCTACGAGCAGTACTTC. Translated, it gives CASSLSQGGNSYEQYF.

The CDR3 spells CASSSTLTSYEQYF. The CDR3 DNA sequence: TGTGCCAGCAGTTCCACTTTGACCTCCTACGAGCAGTACTTC. This sequence joins TRBV12-3 or TRBV12-4 and TRBJ2-7; no clear D. This CDR3 comprises 14 residues. Trimming took off 4 bases at V and 0 bases at J, with 10 bases between the two ends.

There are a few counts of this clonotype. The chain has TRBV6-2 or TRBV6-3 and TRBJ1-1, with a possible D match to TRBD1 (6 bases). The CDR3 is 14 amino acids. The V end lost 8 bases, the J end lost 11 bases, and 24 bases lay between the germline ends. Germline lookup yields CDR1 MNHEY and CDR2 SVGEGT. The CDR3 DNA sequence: TGTGCCAGCTGGACAGCCGATGCTACAGTCCTGGCTTTCTTT. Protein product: CASWTADATVLAFF.

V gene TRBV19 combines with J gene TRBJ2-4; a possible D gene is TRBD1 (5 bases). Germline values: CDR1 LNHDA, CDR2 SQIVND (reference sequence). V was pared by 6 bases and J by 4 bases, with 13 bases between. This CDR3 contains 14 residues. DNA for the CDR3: TGTGCCAGTAGGCCACAGGAGTCAAAAAACATTCAGTACTTC. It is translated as CASRPQESKNIQYF.

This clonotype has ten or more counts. CDR3 region: CASSEPTRGANTGELFF. CDR3 in DNA: TGTGCCAGCAGTGAACCTACGCGGGGGGCCAACACCGGGGAGCTGTTTTTT. The gene calls are TRBV2 and TRBJ2-2; 8 bases map to TRBD2. The CDR3 spans 17 residues. Germline values: CDR1 SNHLY, CDR2 FYNNEI. The trim removed 2 bases at V and 2 bases at J, leaving 7 bases unmatched.

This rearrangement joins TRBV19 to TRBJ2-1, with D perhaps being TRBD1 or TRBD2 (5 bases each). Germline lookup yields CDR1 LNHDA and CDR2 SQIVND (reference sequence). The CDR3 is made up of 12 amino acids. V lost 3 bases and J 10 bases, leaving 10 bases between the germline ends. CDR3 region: CASSITRGEQFF. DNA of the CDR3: TGTGCCAGTAGTATTACTAGGGGCGAGCAGTTCTTC.

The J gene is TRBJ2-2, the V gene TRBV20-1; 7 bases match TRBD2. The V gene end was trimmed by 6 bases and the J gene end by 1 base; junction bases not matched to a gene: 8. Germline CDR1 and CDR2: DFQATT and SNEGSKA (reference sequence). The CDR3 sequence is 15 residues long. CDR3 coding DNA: TGCAGTGCCCCCCGTGGGGGGGAGAACACCGGGGAGCTGTTTTTT. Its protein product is CSAPRGGENTGELFF.

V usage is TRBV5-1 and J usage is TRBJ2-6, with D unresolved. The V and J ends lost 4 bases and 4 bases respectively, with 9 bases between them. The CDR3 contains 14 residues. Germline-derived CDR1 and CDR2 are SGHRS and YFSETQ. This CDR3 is CASSPVSGANVLTF. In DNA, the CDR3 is TGCGCCAGCAGCCCCGTCAGCGGGGCCAACGTCCTGACTTTC. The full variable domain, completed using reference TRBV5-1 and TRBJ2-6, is KAGVTQTPRYLIKTRGQQVTLSCSPISGHRSVSWYQQTPGQGLQFLFEYFSETQRNKGNFPGRFSGRQFSNSRSEMNVSTLELGDSALYLCASSPVSGANVLTFGAGSRLTVL.

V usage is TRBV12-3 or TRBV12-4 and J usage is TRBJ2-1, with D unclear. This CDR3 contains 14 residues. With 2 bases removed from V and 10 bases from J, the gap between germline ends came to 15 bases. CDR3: CASSLFNGDREQFF. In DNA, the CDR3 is TGTGCCAGCAGTTTATTCAACGGCGATCGGGAGCAGTTCTTC.

CDR3 sequence reads: CASSLMSSGTIDQETQYF. CDR3 DNA: TGTGCCAGCAGCTTAATGTCTAGCGGGACAATTGACCAAGAGACCCAGTACTTC. The V gene is TRBV7-2, the J gene TRBJ2-5; 9 positions match TRBD2. J was trimmed by 0 bases and V by 2 bases; bases with no gene match: 10. Germline loops: CDR1 SGHTA, CDR2 FQGNSA. The CDR3 contains 18 residues.